Listed here is a single T cell receptor beta chain. Its antigen is not identified. The data belong to a study of blood T cells in healthy people across ages. Then a second PCR, running roughly 7 to 11 cycles, was carried out with a sample-barcoded 5' primer and a J-beta primer mix. TCRdb itself ran the 5' RACE reads through MiXCR, one entry per CDR3 protein. The profile covers roughly 1 million distinct CDR3 sequences, with around 27% appearing a single time and 0.65% to 0.75% taken by the ten largest. The CDR3 is 12 residues long. V dropped 6 bases and J dropped 3 bases, with 8 bases sitting between them. Study-wide points: While age rose, TCR beta diversity per million T cells dropped in a roughly linear way.

The same sample was also studied in work on T cells of mothers and their children.

The chain is built from TRBV12-3 or TRBV12-4 and TRBJ1-1; D gene uncertain. The TCR originated in a girl aged 2-10 years in good health. The sequenced material came from blood. This CDR3 is CASRWPYTEAFF. The DNA of the CDR3 is TGTGCCAGCAGGTGGCCATACACTGAAGCTTTCTTT.